The rows below give T cell receptor beta chains drawn from one sample of a study of T cells in Graves' hyperthyroidism and ophthalmopathy. In TCRdb, the multiplex PCR reads were re-called with MiXCR into one record per CDR3 protein. The sample carries approximately 530,000 distinct CDR3 sequences, 15% to 20% recorded once. Sequencing was done on a sample of blood. Source of these receptors: a woman in her late teens or twenties with Graves' hyperthyroidism. CDR3s include the opening cysteine and the closing phenylalanine or tryptophan. D genes are given only for firm matches. A clone size is listed for some rows: how often the clone was seen (once, few, many), or a class if it is expanded.

V gene	D gene	J gene	clone size	CDR3 DNA	CDR3 protein
TRBV27	TRBD2	TRBJ2-7	many	TGTGCCAGCAGTCCAGCGACTAGCGGGACGGTGCAGTACTTC	CASSPATSGTVQYF
TRBV7-3	.	TRBJ2-2	.	TGTGCCAGCAGCTTCCACCCCACAGGCACCGGGGAGCTGTTTTTT	CASSFHPTGTGELFF
TRBV20-1	.	TRBJ2-7	many	TGCAGTGCAACAGCCTTAAGCTCCTACGAGCAGTACTTC	CSATALSSYEQYF
TRBV28	.	TRBJ1-2	many	TGTGCCAGCAGTTTTAAAGGGGATGCGTATGGCTACACCTTC	CASSFKGDAYGYTF
TRBV7-2	.	TRBJ1-6	.	TGTGCCAGCAGCCCGGACCCGGGATATTCACCCCTCCACTTT	CASSPDPGYSPLHF
TRBV28	.	TRBJ2-7	many	TGTGCCAGCAGCCGTGACAGAGGGCAGTACTTC	CASSRDRGQYF
TRBV2	TRBD2	TRBJ2-3	few	TGTGCCAGCAGTGAATGGGGGCTAGCGGGAGTCACAGATACGCAGTATTTT	CASSEWGLAGVTDTQYF
TRBV28	.	TRBJ1-5	many	TGTGCCAGCAGTTCTCCGGGGAGGGACAATCAGCCCCAGCATTTT	CASSSPGRDNQPQHF
TRBV7-3	.	TRBJ1-1	many	TGTGCCAGCAGCTTAACTGATGGAGGCACTGAAGCTTTCTTT	CASSLTDGGTEAFF
TRBV18	TRBD1	TRBJ2-1	many	TGTGCCAGCTCACCGTCCGGACAGGGGTACAATGAGCAGTTCTTC	CASSPSGQGYNEQFF
TRBV7-9	.	TRBJ2-3	few	TGTGCCAGCAGCCGATGGGACTTCACCTCTAGCACAGATACGCAGTATTTT	CASSRWDFTSSTDTQYF
TRBV11-2	TRBD2	TRBJ2-3	many	TGTGCCAGCAGCTTAGATCCCGGGGGGGCAGATACGCAGTATTTT	CASSLDPGGADTQYF
TRBV20-1	TRBD1	TRBJ2-7	many	TGCAGTGCCACCGGGACAGGGATCTACGAGCAGTACTTC	CSATGTGIYEQYF
TRBV3-1	TRBD2	TRBJ2-1	many	TGTGCCAGCAGCCAAGCCCTAGCGGGGGGTTCATTCGGCAATGAGCAGTTCTTC	CASSQALAGGSFGNEQFF
TRBV10-3	.	TRBJ1-1	few	TGTGCCATCAGTTTTATCCCGGGGGACACTGAAGCTTTCTTT	CAISFIPGDTEAFF
TRBV12-3/TRBV12-4	.	TRBJ2-1	many	TGTGCCAGCAGCTGGGCCCGATACAATGAGCAGTTCTTC	CASSWARYNEQFF
TRBV6-2/TRBV6-3	TRBD1	TRBJ2-5	many	TGTGCCAGCAGTCAGGACAGGGAAGAGACCCAGTACTTC	CASSQDREETQYF
TRBV7-2	.	TRBJ2-7	many	TGTGCCAGCAGCCCTACCCGACAGGACTACGAGCAGTACTTC	CASSPTRQDYEQYF
TRBV20-1	.	TRBJ2-3	few	TGCAGTGCTAGATCTGACACAGATACGCAGTATTTT	CSARSDTDTQYF
TRBV9	TRBD2	TRBJ2-3	few	TGTGCCAGCAGCCGCGGGGGGGCCGAGAGCACAGATACGCAGTATTTT	CASSRGGAESTDTQYF
TRBV6-2/TRBV6-3	TRBD1	TRBJ1-5	.	TGTGCCAGCAGTTACCCCGGGACAGGGAGCAATCAGCCCCAGCATTTT	CASSYPGTGSNQPQHF
TRBV7-9	TRBD1	TRBJ2-3	few	TGTGCCAGCAGCTTAGCCACAGGGGCCACAGATACGCAGTATTTT	CASSLATGATDTQYF
TRBV28	.	TRBJ1-5	few	TGTGCCAGCAGTTTCTTGGGGATGAGCAATCAGCCCCAGCATTTT	CASSFLGMSNQPQHF
TRBV7-9	.	TRBJ1-2	few	TGTGCCAGCAGCTTAGCCGGGACGGATCGGGGCTACACCTTC	CASSLAGTDRGYTF
TRBV7-9	TRBD1	TRBJ2-1	many	TGTGCCAGCAGCACTCGGACAGGGGATAATGAGCAGTTCTTC	CASSTRTGDNEQFF
TRBV7-2	TRBD2	TRBJ2-2	few	TGTGCCAGCAGCTTATTCAGGTCCCGGGGGGGCCCGAACACCGGGGAGCTGTTTTTT	CASSLFRSRGGPNTGELFF
TRBV20-1	TRBD2	TRBJ2-1	many	TGCAGTGCTGCCGGGGGGCGGGAGGACAATGAGCAGTTCTTC	CSAAGGREDNEQFF
TRBV7-3	TRBD1	TRBJ2-5	many	TGTGCCAGCAGCCCTGGACAGGGTCTCCGGTCGGAGACCCAGTACTTC	CASSPGQGLRSETQYF
TRBV6-1	TRBD1	TRBJ1-6	few	TGTGCCAGCGAGAGGGACAGGCATAATTCACCCCTCCACTTT	CASERDRHNSPLHF
TRBV18	TRBD1	TRBJ2-1	.	TGTGCCAGCTCACCCCTCCCAGGGACAGGGGAATACAATGAGCAGTTCTTC	CASSPLPGTGEYNEQFF
TRBV6-1	TRBD1	TRBJ1-2	.	TGTGCCAGCAGAAACAAGCGGGGACAGGGAGAGGATGGCTACACCTTC	CASRNKRGQGEDGYTF
TRBV5-1	TRBD2	TRBJ2-1	many	TGCGCCAGCAGGGTTAGCGGGGGATACAATGAGCAGTTCTTC	CASRVSGGYNEQFF
TRBV15	TRBD1	TRBJ2-7	few	TGTGCCACCAGCAGAGATTTGCCCCGCAGGGGGTTATCCTACGAGCAGTACTTC	CATSRDLPRRGLSYEQYF
TRBV28	.	TRBJ2-7	many	TGTGCCAGCAGTTCGGACTCGAGGTCCGAGCAGTACTTC	CASSSDSRSEQYF
TRBV24-1	TRBD2	TRBJ2-1	few	TGTGCCACCAGTGGGCCTAGCGGTTCCTACAATGAGCAGTTCTTC	CATSGPSGSYNEQFF
TRBV11-2	.	TRBJ1-4	many	TGTGCCAGCAGCTTCGGGAATGGTAATGAAAAACTGTTTTTT	CASSFGNGNEKLFF
TRBV9	TRBD1	TRBJ2-1	.	TGTGCCAGCAGCGTAGTGGGGACAGGGGACAATGAGCAGTTCTTC	CASSVVGTGDNEQFF
TRBV6-2/TRBV6-3	.	TRBJ2-5	few	TGTGCCAGCAGATTTGGACGGCTGGAGACCCAGTACTTC	CASRFGRLETQYF
TRBV9	.	TRBJ2-7	.	TGTGCCAGCAGCGTAGGGGTCGATCCCATTCTCGCCTACGAGCAGTACTTC	CASSVGVDPILAYEQYF
TRBV6-2/TRBV6-3	.	TRBJ2-6	.	TGTGCCAGCAGTTACAACTCTGGGGCCAACGTCCTGACTTTC	CASSYNSGANVLTF
TRBV6-2/TRBV6-3	TRBD2	TRBJ2-1	few	TGTGCCAGCAGTTACTCGACTCTAGCGGGGGGGAGCTCCTACAATGAGCAGTTCTTC	CASSYSTLAGGSSYNEQFF
TRBV4-1	TRBD1	TRBJ2-3	few	TGCGCCAGCAGCCAAGACCGGGACAGGGCGACTAGCACAGATACGCAGTATTTT	CASSQDRDRATSTDTQYF
TRBV13	TRBD2	TRBJ2-4	many	TGTGCCAGCAGCTTATTACGGGAGGGAAACATTCAGTACTTC	CASSLLREGNIQYF
TRBV12-3/TRBV12-4	TRBD1	TRBJ1-1	many	TGTGCCAGCAGTTCCGGGACAGGGGGGTTTTTTGGCACTGAAGCTTTCTTT	CASSSGTGGFFGTEAFF
TRBV6-2/TRBV6-3	TRBD1	TRBJ2-5	.	TGTGCCAGCAGTTACCGCTCAGGTCCATGGACAGGGGGCGAAGAGACCCAGTACTTC	CASSYRSGPWTGGEETQYF
TRBV11-2	.	TRBJ2-2	many	TGTGCCAGCAGCTTAGGCACCTGGGACACTAACACCGGGGAGCTGTTTTTT	CASSLGTWDTNTGELFF
TRBV19	TRBD1	TRBJ1-2	.	TGTGCCAGTAGTATCGACAGGGGCTATGGCTACACCTTC	CASSIDRGYGYTF
TRBV24-1	.	TRBJ2-3	many	TGTGCCACCAGTGATTCACCTGGATGGTACACCCCAGATACGCAGTATTTT	CATSDSPGWYTPDTQYF
TRBV20-1	.	TRBJ1-5	once	TGCAGTGCAGCACAGGTCCTTAGCAATCAGCCCCAGCATTTT	CSAAQVLSNQPQHF
TRBV20-1	.	TRBJ1-5	.	TGCAGTGCTAGAGAATCCGGTTATAGCAATCAGCCCCAGCATTTT	CSARESGYSNQPQHF
TRBV20-1	TRBD1	TRBJ1-1	many	TGCAGTGCTAGAGGTCGCGGGGGCAGGGGGCTTAACACTGAAGCTTTCTTT	CSARGRGGRGLNTEAFF
TRBV2	TRBD2	TRBJ2-7	few	TGTGCCAGCAGTGTTAGGGGACTAGCGGGAACTGAGCAGTACTTC	CASSVRGLAGTEQYF
TRBV29-1	.	TRBJ2-3	.	TGCAGCGTTGAAGATTGGGGGGGCACAGATACGCAGTATTTT	CSVEDWGGTDTQYF
TRBV19	.	TRBJ1-6	.	TGTGCCACATCAACAGGGAATTCACCCCTCCACTTT	CATSTGNSPLHF
TRBV20-1	.	TRBJ1-4	.	TGCAGTGCTAGCGGGGGCCATGAAAAACTGTTTTTT	CSASGGHEKLFF
TRBV19	.	TRBJ1-1	.	TGTGCCAGTAGTATAGGCAGGGGCGATGAAGCTTTCTTT	CASSIGRGDEAFF
TRBV6-5	.	TRBJ1-3	few	TGTGCCAGCAGTTACCGGATTGGAAACACCATATATTTT	CASSYRIGNTIYF